A single sample is the source of the 2 T cell receptor beta chains below, sequenced in a study of T cells in pancreatic ductal adenocarcinoma. Selected pancreatic ductal adenocarcinoma patients had undergone surgery without neoadjuvant therapy. Assay: immunoSEQ multiplex PCR; the TCRdb copy retains only in-frame clones and omits some. Here the sample spans roughly 16,000 clones, 88% being singletons. The sequenced sample consisted of PBMCs. The origin of the receptors is a human donor with pancreatic ductal adenocarcinoma.

The chain recombines TRBV19 with TRBJ1-1; TRBD1 might be the D (5 bases). Germline V CDR1 and CDR2: LNHDA, SQIVND (reference sequence). This CDR3 is 13 amino acids long. Trimming cost V 3 bases and J 5 bases, with 10 bases left between them. The CDR3 nucleotides read TGTGCCAGTAGTATCCGGGGGGAAACTGAAGCTTTCTTT. It yields the protein CASSIRGETEAFF.

The chain uses TRBV30 and TRBJ1-1; D not resolved. The V gene's germline CDR1 is GTSNPN and CDR2 SVGIG (reference sequence). V lost 0 bases, J lost 2 bases, and 16 bases lay in between. This CDR3 has 16 amino acids. CDR3 in amino acids: CAWSVGWVEANTEAFF. In DNA form, the CDR3 reads TGTGCCTGGAGTGTAGGGTGGGTGGAGGCTAACACTGAAGCTTTCTTT.